Here is one T cell receptor (beta chain) with its context. This clone was observed a single time. The clone's antigen remains unknown. No clone much larger than this one lies a single base away; base qualities are absent. For every enrolled patient, mismatch repair deficiency was confirmed by either polymerase chain reaction or immunohistochemistry. Three patients who responded to pembrolizumab therapy underwent TCR sequencing. The phase II trial prospectively tested pembrolizumab PD-1 blockade in advanced mismatch repair-deficient cancers regardless of tissue of origin. Peripheral blood T cell samples were gathered serially, both before PD-1 blockade started and at multiple time points afterward. Blood sampling time points were reported as weeks after the first dose of pembrolizumab. This record comes from a study of PD-1 blockade in mismatch repair-deficient tumors (dated by TCRdb to 2017 to 2019). About the investigation overall: The trial enrolled roughly 83 consecutive patients with more than ten mismatch repair-deficient cancer types between late 2013 and 2016, all previously treated and progressing. Tumor-associated T cell clones were tracked in the peripheral blood of patients responding to PD-1 blockade by deep sequencing of TCR CDR3 regions. General conclusions and limits of the study: Tumor-resident clones, often undetectable in blood before treatment, expanded rapidly after pembrolizumab and then contracted, generally before radiologic responses.

Its CDR3 holds 14 amino acids, cysteine through phenylalanine. Just the 42-base CDR3 DNA is kept, in frame starting at base 1. The germline V gene gives CDR1 as MNHNS and CDR2 as SASEGT. Library method: the immunoSEQ multiplex PCR assay. TCRdb re-hosts the immuneACCESS table, in-frame sequences only. Its copies lack some clones; in the studies checked, an unresolved V gene accounts for under half of them, and the cause for the rest is not known. The sample table contains about 51,000 clones; only one count was recorded for around 73% of them. In total, the top ten clones hold about 3.1% of the sample.

The TCR sequence derives from an adult with mismatch repair-deficient cancer. This receptor chain uses TRBV6-1 and TRBJ1-1, with the D segment identity uncertain. Sequencing was performed on peripheral blood, taken 4 weeks after starting pembrolizumab. The nucleotide sequence is TGTACCCACGGGGATATTACCATGAACACTGAAGCTTTCTTT. It is translated as CTHGDITMNTEAFF.